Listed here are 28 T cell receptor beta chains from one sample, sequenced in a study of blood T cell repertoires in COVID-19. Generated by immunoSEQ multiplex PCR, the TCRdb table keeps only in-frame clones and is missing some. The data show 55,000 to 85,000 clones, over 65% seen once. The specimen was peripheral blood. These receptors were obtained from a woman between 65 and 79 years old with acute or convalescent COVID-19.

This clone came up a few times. Written as DNA, the CDR3 is TGTGCCAGCAGTGACTCGATGGCCACTGAAGCTTTCTTT. Translation: CASSDSMATEAFF. The rearrangement uses TRBV6-4 and TRBJ1-1, with unresolved D. CDR1 and CDR2 (germline): MRHNA, SNTAGT. V was pared by 0 bases and J by 4 bases, with 6 bases between. This CDR3 is 13 amino acids long.

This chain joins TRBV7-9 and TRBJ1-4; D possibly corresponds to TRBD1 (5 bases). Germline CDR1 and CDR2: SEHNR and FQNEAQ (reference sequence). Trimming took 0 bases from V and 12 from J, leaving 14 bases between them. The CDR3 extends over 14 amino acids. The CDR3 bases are TGTGCCAGCAGCTTAGCGATGTCGGGGGTCCAACTGTTTTTT. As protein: CASSLAMSGVQLFF. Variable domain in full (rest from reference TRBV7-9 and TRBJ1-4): DTGVSQNPRHKITKRGQNVTFRCDPISEHNRLYWYRQTLGQGPEFLTYFQNEAQLEKSRLLSDRFSAERPKGSFSTLEIQRTEQGDSAMYLCASSLAMSGVQLFFGSGTQLSVL.

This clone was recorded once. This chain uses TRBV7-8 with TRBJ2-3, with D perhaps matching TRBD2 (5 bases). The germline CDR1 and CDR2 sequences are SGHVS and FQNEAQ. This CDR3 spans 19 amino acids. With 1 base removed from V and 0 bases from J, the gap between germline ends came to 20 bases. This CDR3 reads CASSLGRWRATSSTDTQYF. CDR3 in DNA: TGTGCCAGCAGCTTAGGTCGTTGGCGGGCCACTTCTAGCACAGATACGCAGTATTTT.

The CDR3 loop is CASSPKRGPGTYEQYF. The DNA of the CDR3 is TGTGCCAGCAGCCCAAAACGGGGCCCGGGGACTTACGAGCAGTACTTC. The chain uses TRBV7-8 and TRBJ2-7; D is possibly TRBD2 (6 bases). Germline lookup yields CDR1 SGHVS and CDR2 FQNEAQ. The CDR3 is 16 amino acids. Trimming removed 5 bases at V and 4 bases at J, with 21 bases between.

The CDR3 protein is CASRSDYRGGEKLFF. The CDR3 DNA follows: TGTGCCAGCAGATCTGACTACAGGGGTGGTGAAAAACTGTTTTTT. The chain carries TRBV6-6 and TRBJ1-4; 7 bases are shared with TRBD1. The CDR3 contains 15 residues. Germline CDR1 is MNHNY and CDR2 is SVGAGI (reference sequence). V was pared by 6 bases and J by 7 bases, with 11 bases of the junction left unmatched.

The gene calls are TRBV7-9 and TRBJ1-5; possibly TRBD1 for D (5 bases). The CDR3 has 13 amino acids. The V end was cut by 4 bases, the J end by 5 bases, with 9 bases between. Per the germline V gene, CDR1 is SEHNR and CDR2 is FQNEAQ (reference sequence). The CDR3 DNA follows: TGTGCCAGCAGCTCCGGGGGTGATCAGCCCCAGCATTTT. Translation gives CASSSGGDQPQHF. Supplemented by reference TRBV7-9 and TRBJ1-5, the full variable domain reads DTGVSQNPRHKITKRGQNVTFRCDPISEHNRLYWYRQTLGQGPEFLTYFQNEAQLEKSRLLSDRFSAERPKGSFSTLEIQRTEQGDSAMYLCASSSGGDQPQHFGDGTRLSIL.

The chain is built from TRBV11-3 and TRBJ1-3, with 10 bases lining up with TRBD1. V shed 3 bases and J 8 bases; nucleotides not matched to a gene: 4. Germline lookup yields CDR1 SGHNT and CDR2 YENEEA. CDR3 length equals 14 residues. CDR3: CASSFRDRGHTIYF. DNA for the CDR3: TGTGCCAGCAGCTTCCGGGACAGGGGCCACACCATATATTTT.

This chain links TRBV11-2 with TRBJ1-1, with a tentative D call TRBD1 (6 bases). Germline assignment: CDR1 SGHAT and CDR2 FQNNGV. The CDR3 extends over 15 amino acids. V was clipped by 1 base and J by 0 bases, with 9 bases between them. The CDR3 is CASSLGGGLNTEAFF. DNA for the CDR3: TGTGCCAGCAGCTTAGGGGGGGGCTTGAACACTGAAGCTTTCTTT.

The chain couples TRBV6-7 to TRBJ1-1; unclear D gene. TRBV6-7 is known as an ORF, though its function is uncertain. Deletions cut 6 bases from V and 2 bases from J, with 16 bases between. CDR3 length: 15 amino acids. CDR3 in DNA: TGTGCCAGCAGAGTATGGGCCCAATTCAACACTGAAGCTTTCTTT. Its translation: CASRVWAQFNTEAFF.

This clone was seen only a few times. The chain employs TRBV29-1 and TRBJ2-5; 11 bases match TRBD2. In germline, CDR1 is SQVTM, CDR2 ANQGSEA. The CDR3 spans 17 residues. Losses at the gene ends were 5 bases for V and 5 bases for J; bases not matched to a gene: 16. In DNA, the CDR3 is TGCAGCGTTCCCCGTTCCTCTAGCGGGGGGCCGTGGGAGACCCAGTACTTC. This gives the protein CSVPRSSSGGPWETQYF.

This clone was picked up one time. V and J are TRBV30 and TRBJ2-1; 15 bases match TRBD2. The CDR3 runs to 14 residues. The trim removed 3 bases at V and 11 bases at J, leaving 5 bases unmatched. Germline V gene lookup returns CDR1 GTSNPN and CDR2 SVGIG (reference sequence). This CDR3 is CAWSRGLAGGQQFF. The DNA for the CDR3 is TGTGCCTGGAGCAGGGGACTAGCGGGGGGACAGCAGTTCTTC.

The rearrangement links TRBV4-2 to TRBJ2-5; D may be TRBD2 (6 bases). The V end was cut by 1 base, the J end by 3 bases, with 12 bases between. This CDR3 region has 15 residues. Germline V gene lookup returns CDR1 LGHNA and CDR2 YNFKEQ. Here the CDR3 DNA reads TGTGCCAGCAGCCAAGTGGGTAGCGGAGAAGAGACCCAGTACTTC. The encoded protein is CASSQVGSGEETQYF.

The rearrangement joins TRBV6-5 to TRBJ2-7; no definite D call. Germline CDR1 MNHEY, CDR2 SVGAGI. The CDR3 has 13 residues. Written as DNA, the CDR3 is TGTGCGGCCGCGGCTGACCCAAACTACGAGCAGTACTTC. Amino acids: CAAAADPNYEQYF.

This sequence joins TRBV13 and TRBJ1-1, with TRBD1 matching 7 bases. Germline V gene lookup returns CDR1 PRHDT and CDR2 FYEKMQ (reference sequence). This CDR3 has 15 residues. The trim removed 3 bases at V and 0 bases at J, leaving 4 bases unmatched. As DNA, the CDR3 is TGTGCCAGCAGCTTCAGGACAGGAATGAACACTGAAGCTTTCTTT. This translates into CASSFRTGMNTEAFF.

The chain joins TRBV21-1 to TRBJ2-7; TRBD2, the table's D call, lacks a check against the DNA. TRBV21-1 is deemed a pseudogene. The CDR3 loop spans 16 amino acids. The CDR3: CASSKADSGGRYEQYF. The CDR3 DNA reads TGTGCCAGCAGCAAAGCGGATAGCGGGGGCCGCTACGAGCAGTACTTC.

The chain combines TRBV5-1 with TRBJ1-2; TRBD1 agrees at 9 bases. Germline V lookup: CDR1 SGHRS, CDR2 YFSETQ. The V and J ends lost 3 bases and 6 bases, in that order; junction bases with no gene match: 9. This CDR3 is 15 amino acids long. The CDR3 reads CASSSRQGDRDGYTF. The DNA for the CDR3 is TGCGCCAGCAGCTCCCGACAGGGGGATAGGGATGGCTACACCTTC.

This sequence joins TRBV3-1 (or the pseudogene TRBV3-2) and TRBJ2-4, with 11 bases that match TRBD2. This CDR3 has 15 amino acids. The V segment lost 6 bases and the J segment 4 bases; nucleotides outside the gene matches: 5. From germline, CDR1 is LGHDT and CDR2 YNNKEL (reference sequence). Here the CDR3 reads CASRLAGEGKNIQYF. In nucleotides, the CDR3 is TGTGCCAGCAGACTAGCGGGAGAAGGAAAAAACATTCAGTACTTC.

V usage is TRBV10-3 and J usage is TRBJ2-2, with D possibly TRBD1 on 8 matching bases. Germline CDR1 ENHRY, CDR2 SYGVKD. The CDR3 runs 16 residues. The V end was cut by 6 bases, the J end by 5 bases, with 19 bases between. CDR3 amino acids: CAIRGGTGERTGELFF. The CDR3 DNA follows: TGTGCCATCAGGGGGGGGACAGGCGAGAGAACCGGGGAGCTGTTTTTT.

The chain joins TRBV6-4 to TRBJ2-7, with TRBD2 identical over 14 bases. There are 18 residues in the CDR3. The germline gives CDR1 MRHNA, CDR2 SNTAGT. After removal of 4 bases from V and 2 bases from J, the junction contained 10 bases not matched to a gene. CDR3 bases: TGTGCCAGCAGTGCCAGACTAGCGGGAGGGTTAGAAACCTACGAGCAGTACTTC. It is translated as CASSARLAGGLETYEQYF.

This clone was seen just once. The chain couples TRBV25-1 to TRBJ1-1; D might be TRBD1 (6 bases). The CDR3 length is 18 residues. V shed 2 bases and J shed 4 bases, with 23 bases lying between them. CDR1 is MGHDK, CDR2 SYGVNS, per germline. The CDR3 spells CASSEGQGRAFYGTEAFF. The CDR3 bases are TGTGCCAGCAGTGAAGGTCAGGGGCGCGCTTTTTATGGCACTGAAGCTTTCTTT. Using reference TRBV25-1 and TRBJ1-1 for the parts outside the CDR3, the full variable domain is EADIYQTPRYLVIGTGKKITLECSQTMGHDKMYWYQQDPGMELHLIHYSYGVNSTEKGDLSSESTVSRIRTEHFPLTLESARPSHTSQYLCASSEGQGRAFYGTEAFFGQGTRLTVV.

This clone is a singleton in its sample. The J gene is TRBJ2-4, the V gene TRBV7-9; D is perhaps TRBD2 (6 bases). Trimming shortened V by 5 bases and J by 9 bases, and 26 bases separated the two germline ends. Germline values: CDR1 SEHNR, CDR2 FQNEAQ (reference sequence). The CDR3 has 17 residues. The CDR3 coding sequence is TGTGCCAGCAGCGCTCCCGCGGGGACTCCCAACTTTTTCATTCAGTACTTC. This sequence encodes CASSAPAGTPNFFIQYF.

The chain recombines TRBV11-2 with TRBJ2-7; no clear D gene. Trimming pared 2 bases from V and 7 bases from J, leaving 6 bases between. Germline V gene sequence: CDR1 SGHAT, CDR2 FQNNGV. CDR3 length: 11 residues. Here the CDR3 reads CASSLTLEQYF. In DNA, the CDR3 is TGTGCCAGCAGCTTAACTTTAGAGCAGTACTTC.

CDR3 amino acids: CASSPGEGGNTIYF. Written as DNA, the CDR3 is TGTGCCAGCAGTCCAGGGGAGGGTGGAAACACCATATATTTT. This sequence joins TRBV6-6 and TRBJ1-3; D perhaps matches TRBD1 (6 bases). Trimming removed 5 bases from V and 3 bases from J, with 11 bases in between. Germline CDR1 reads MNHNY; CDR2 reads SVGAGI (reference sequence). The CDR3 totals 14 residues.

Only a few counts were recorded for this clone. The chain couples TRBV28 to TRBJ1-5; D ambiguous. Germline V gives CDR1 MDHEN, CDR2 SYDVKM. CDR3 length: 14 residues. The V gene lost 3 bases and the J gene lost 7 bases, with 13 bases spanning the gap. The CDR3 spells CASSFDSGKQPQHF. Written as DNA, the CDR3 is TGTGCCAGCAGTTTCGACTCGGGAAAACAGCCCCAGCATTTT.

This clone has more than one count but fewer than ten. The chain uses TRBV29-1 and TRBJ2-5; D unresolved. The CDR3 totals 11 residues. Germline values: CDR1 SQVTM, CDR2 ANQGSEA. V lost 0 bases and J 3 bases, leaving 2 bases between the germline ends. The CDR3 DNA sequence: TGCAGCGTTGAAGATAAAGAGACCCAGTACTTC. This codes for CSVEDKETQYF.

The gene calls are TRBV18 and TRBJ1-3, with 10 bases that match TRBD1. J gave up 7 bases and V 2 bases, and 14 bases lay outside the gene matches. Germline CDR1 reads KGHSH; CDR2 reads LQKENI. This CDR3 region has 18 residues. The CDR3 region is CASSPGTGAPPKGNTIYF. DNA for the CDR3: TGTGCCAGCTCACCAGGGACAGGGGCCCCCCCCAAGGGGAACACCATATATTTT.

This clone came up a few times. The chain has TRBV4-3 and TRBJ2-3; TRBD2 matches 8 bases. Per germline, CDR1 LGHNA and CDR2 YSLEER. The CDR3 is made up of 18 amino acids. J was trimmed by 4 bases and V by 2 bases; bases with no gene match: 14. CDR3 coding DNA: TGCGCCAGCAGCCAAATTATGACCGCAGCGGGGGTCTCAGATACGCAGTATTTT. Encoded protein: CASSQIMTAAGVSDTQYF.

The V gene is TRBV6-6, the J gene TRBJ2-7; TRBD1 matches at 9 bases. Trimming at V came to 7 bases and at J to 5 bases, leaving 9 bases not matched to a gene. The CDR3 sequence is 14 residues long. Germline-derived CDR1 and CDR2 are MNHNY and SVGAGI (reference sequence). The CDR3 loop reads CASTRGQGKDEQYF. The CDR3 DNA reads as TGTGCCAGCACCAGAGGACAGGGGAAGGACGAGCAGTACTTC.